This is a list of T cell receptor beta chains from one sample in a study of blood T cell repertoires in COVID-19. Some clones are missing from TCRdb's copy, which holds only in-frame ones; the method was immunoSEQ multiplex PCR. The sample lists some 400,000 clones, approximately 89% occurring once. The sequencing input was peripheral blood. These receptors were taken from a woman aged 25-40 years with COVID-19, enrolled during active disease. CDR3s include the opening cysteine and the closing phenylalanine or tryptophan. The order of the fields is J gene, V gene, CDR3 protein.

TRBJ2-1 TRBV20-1 CSARQVVEQFF
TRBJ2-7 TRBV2 CASGLTRSYEQYF
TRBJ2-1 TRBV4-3 CASSPSWGTGVYNEQFF
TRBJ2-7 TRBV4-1 CASSQSGYSYEQYF
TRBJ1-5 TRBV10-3 CAISDGEGQPQHF
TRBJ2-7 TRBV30 CACYAGSYEQYF
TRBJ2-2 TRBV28 CASSFPTYPNTGELFF
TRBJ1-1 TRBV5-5 CASSAGQVNTEAFF
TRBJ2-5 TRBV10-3 CAISSQQGASETQYF
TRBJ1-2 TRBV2 CASSDRRYGYTF
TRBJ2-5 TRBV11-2 CASSLLAGGYQETQYF
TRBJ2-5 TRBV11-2 CASSLRGETQYF
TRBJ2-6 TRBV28 CASSLRQGAPGANVLTF
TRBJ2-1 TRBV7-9 CASSLSGPSNEQFF
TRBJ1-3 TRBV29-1 CSVPQGNTIYF
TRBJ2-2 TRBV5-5 CASSLVGAGTGELFF
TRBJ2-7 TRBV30 CAGRGRHSSSYEQYF
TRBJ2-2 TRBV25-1 CASSEYPGNTGELFF
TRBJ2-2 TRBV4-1 CASSPGGPDTGELFF
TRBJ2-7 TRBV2 CASSTRDTTYEQYF
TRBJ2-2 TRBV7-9 CASRPSGGELFF
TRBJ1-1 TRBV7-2 CASRRGALNTEAFF
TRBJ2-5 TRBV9 CASSATSGRAETQYF
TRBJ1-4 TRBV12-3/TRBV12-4 CASTGGTNEKLFF
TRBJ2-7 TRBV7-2 CASSRSVGAGGLYEQYF
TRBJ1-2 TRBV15 CATSRVQGNYGYTF
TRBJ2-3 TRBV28 CASSLGIRSGGSTDTQYF
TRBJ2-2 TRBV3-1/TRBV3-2 CASSPAANIGGELFF
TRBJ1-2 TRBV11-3 CASSLTGGYGYTF
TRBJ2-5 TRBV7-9 CASSLASGGQGTQYF
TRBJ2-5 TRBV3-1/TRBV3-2 CASMLAGGKETQYF
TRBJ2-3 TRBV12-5 CASGLVLDGRPSTDTQYF